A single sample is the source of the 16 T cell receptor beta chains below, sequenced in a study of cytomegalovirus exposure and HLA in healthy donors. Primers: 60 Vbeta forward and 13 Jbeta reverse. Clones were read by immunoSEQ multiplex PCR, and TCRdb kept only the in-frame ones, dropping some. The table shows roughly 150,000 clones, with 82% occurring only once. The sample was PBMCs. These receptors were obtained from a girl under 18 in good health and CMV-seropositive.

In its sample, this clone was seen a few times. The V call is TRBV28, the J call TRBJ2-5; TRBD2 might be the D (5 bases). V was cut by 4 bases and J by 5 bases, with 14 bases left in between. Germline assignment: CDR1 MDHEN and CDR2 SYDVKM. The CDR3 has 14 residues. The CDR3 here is CASSSSSSGETQYF. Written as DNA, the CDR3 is TGTGCCAGCAGTTCTTCTAGCAGCGGCGAGACCCAGTACTTC.

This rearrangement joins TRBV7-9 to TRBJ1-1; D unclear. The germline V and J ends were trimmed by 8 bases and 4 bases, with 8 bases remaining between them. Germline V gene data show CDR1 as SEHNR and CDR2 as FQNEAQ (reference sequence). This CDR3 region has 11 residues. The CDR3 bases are TGTGCCAGCGGGAGTACCACTGAAGCTTTCTTT. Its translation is CASGSTTEAFF.

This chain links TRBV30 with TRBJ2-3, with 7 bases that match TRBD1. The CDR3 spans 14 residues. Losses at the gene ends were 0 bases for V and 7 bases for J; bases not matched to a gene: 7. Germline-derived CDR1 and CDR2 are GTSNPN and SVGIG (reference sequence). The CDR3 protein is CAWSVLPGGHTQYF. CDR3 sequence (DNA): TGTGCCTGGAGTGTACTTCCAGGGGGACATACGCAGTATTTT.

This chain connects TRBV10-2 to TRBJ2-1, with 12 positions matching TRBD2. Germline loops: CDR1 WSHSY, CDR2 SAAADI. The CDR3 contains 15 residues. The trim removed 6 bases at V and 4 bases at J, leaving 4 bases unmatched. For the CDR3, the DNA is TGCGCCAGCAGCTCTAGCGGGGGGGCTTACAATGAGCAGTTCTTC. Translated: CASSSSGGAYNEQFF.

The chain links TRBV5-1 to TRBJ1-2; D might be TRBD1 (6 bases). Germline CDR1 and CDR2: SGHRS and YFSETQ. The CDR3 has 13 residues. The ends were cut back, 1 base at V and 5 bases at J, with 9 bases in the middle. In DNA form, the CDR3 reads TGCGCCAGCAGCTTGACAGGGCCATATGGCTACACCTTC. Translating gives CASSLTGPYGYTF.

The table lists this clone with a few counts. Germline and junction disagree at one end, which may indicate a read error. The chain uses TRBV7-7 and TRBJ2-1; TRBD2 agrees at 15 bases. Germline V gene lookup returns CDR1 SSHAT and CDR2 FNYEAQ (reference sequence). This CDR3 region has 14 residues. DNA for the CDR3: TGTGCTAGCAGGACTAGCGGGGGGGAAGATGAGCAGTTCTTC. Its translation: CASRTSGGEDEQFF.

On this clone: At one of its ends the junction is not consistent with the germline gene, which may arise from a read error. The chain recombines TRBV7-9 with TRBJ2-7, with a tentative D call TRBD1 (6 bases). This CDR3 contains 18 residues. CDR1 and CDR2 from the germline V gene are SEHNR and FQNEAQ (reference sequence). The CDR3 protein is CSSSLRLITQGFSYEQYF. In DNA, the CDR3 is TGTTCCAGCAGCTTACGACTTATCACACAGGGATTCTCCTACGAGCAGTACTTC. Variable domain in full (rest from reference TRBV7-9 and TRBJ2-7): DTGVSQNPRHKITKRGQNVTFRCDPISEHNRLYWYRQTLGQGPEFLTYFQNEAQLEKSRLLSDRFSAERPKGSFSTLEIQRTEQGDSAMYLCSSSLRLITQGFSYEQYFGPGTRLTVT.

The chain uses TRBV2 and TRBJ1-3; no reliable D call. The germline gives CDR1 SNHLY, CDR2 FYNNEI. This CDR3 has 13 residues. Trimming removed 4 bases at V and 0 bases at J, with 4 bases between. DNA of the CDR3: TGTGCCAGCAGTGGGAGCTCTGGAAACACCATATATTTT. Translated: CASSGSSGNTIYF.

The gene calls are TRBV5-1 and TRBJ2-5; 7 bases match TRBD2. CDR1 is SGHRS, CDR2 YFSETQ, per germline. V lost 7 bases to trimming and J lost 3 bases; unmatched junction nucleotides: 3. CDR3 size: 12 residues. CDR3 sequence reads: CASSRGEETQYF. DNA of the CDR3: TGCGCCAGCTCTCGGGGGGAAGAGACCCAGTACTTC.

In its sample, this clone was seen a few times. The CDR3 loop is CASSQDSYTGELFF. The CDR3 coding sequence is TGTGCCAGCAGCCAAGACAGTTACACCGGGGAGCTGTTTTTT. The chain couples TRBV14 to TRBJ2-2; D is ambiguous. The germline V gene encodes CDR1 SGHDN and CDR2 FVKESK. CDR3 length: 14 residues. The V end was cut by 0 bases, the J end by 3 bases, with 5 bases between. The full variable domain, completed using reference TRBV14 and TRBJ2-2, is EAGVTQFPSHSVIEKGQTVTLRCDPISGHDNLYWYRRVMGKEIKFLLHFVKESKQDESGMPNNRFLAERTGGTYSTLKVQPAELEDSGVYFCASSQDSYTGELFFGEGSRLTVL.

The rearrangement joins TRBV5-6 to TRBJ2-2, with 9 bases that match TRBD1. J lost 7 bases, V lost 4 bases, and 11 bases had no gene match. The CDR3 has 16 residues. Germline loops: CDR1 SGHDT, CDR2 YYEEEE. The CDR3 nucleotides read TGTGCCAGCAGCCCGAGGATACAGGGGGCCGACGGGGAGCTGTTTTTT. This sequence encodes CASSPRIQGADGELFF.

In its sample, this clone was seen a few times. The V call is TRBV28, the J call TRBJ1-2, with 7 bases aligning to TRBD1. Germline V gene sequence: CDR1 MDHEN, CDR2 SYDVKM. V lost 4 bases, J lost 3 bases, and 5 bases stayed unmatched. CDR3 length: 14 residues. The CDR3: CASSSTGSYYGYTF. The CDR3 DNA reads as TGTGCCAGCAGTTCGACAGGGAGCTACTATGGCTACACCTTC.

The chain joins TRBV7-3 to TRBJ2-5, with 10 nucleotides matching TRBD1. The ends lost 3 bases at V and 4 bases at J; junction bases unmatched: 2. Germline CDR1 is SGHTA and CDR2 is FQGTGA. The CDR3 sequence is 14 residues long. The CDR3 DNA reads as TGTGCCAGCAGCTTGACAGGGGGCAGAGAGACCCAGTACTTC. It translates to CASSLTGGRETQYF. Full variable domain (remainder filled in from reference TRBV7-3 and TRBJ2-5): GAGVSQTPSNKVTEKGKYVELRCDPISGHTALYWYRQSLGQGPEFLIYFQGTGAADDSGLPNDRFFAVRPEGSVSTLKIQRTERGDSAVYLCASSLTGGRETQYFGPGTRLLVL.

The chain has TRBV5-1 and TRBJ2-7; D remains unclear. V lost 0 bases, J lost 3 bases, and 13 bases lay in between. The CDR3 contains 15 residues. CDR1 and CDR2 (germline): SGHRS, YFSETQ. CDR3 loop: CASSLGWSTLYEQYF. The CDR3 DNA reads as TGCGCCAGCAGCTTGGGGTGGAGTACCCTCTACGAGCAGTACTTC.

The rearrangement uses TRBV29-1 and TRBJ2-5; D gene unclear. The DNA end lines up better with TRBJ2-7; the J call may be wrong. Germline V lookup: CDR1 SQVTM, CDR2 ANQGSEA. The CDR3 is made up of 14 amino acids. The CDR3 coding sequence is TGCAGCGTTGGATCGTACGGGTTAGCCTACGAGCAGTACTTC. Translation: CSVGSYGLAYEQYF.

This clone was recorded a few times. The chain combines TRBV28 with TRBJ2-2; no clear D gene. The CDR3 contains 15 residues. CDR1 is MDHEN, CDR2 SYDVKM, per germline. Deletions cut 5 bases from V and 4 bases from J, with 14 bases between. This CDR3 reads CASSPRPGFTGELFF. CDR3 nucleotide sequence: TGTGCCAGCAGTCCAAGGCCAGGTTTCACCGGGGAGCTGTTTTTT.